This T cell receptor (beta chain) was obtained from a study of identical twins' blood T cells. Study results and limitations: V gene usage reportedly matched far better within twin pairs than unrelated donors. Twins shared about as many clonotypes as their cloneset sizes predicted.

Comment on this clonotype: Its target is unknown.

In the authors' workflow: Per-library CDR3 reads ranged roughly 2.2 to 3.6 million; clonotypes, ~90,000 to ~550,000. MiXCR, run by TCRdb on the 5' RACE reads, gives a single entry per CDR3 protein. The V and J calls come from TCRdb's annotation, not from the publication. The sample has fewer than 450,000 distinct CDR3 sequences, roughly 31% seen once. The V and J ends lost 2 bases and 7 bases respectively, with 17 bases between them. The CDR3 totals 14 residues. From germline, CDR1 is DFQATT and CDR2 SNEGSKA (reference sequence). Material for sequencing was PBMCs. V gene TRBV20-1 combines with J gene TRBJ1-2, with D perhaps TRBD1 (5 bases). The sequence derives from a woman aged 18-50 years in good health. CDR3: CSARTGSAYGGYTF. Here the CDR3 DNA reads TGCAGTGCTAGAACAGGATCGGCATATGGTGGCTACACCTTC.